This entry lists 24 T cell receptor beta chains sequenced from one sample in a study of cytomegalovirus exposure and HLA in healthy donors. 60 Vbeta and 13 Jbeta primers were used in PCR. The method was immunoSEQ multiplex PCR; TCRdb's version includes in-frame clones alone and lacks a portion of them. The data contain about 160,000 clones, 79% of them singletons. Input material: PBMCs. All receptors come from a middle-aged man in good health and CMV-seropositive.

The genes are TRBV2 and TRBJ2-1; tentative D call: TRBD1 (6 bases). The V gene lost 6 bases and the J gene lost 9 bases, with 15 bases spanning the gap. Germline assignment: CDR1 SNHLY and CDR2 FYNNEI. The CDR3 consists of 13 residues. The CDR3 bases are TGTGCCAGCAGGAACGGTGGGGGCAGTGAGCAGTTCTTC. This translates into CASRNGGGSEQFF.

The V and J genes are TRBV9 and TRBJ1-1; D is unclear. The CDR3 contains 14 residues. Germline lookup yields CDR1 SGDLS and CDR2 YYNGEE. V lost 0 bases and J 5 bases, leaving 11 bases between the germline ends. This CDR3 reads CASSVEPGRTEAFF. DNA of the CDR3: TGTGCCAGCAGCGTAGAGCCGGGTCGGACTGAAGCTTTCTTT.

The V gene is TRBV5-5, the J gene TRBJ2-7, with D possibly TRBD1 on 6 matching bases. This CDR3 has 14 amino acids. Germline V lookup: CDR1 SGHKS, CDR2 YYEKEE (reference sequence). V was clipped by 0 bases and J by 6 bases, with 13 bases between them. The chain's CDR3 is CASSLVQGTAEQYF. The CDR3 DNA follows: TGTGCCAGCAGCTTGGTTCAGGGGACCGCCGAGCAGTACTTC. The whole variable domain, remainder taken from reference TRBV5-5 and TRBJ2-7, is DAGVTQSPTHLIKTRGQQVTLRCSPISGHKSVSWYQQVLGQGPQFIFQYYEKEERGRGNFPDRFSARQFPNYSSELNVNALLLGDSALYLCASSLVQGTAEQYFGPGTRLTVT.

The V and J genes are TRBV13 and TRBJ2-2; 7 nucleotides agree with TRBD1. CDR3 size: 16 residues. V lost 5 bases and J lost 0; bases outside the gene matches: 6. CDR1 and CDR2 (germline): PRHDT, FYEKMQ (reference sequence). The CDR3 here is CASSPTGDTNTGELFF. CDR3 coding DNA: TGTGCCAGCAGCCCAACAGGGGATACGAACACCGGGGAGCTGTTTTTT.

V gene TRBV18 combines with J gene TRBJ2-5; 9 bases agree with TRBD1. This CDR3 comprises 15 residues. Germline V gives CDR1 KGHSH, CDR2 LQKENI. V lost 4 bases to trimming and J lost 4 bases; unmatched junction nucleotides: 7. Here the CDR3 DNA reads TGTGCCAGCTCACGCATGCGACAGGGGGGAGAGACCCAGTACTTC. Its protein product is CASSRMRQGGETQYF.

The CDR3 reads CASSPLGRGPVLQQPQHF. CDR3 DNA: TGTGCCAGCAGTCCCTTGGGTAGGGGGCCCGTTCTTCAGCAGCCCCAGCATTTT. The chain recombines TRBV28 with TRBJ1-5, with 7 bases that match TRBD1. The trim removed 5 bases at V and 7 bases at J, leaving 20 bases unmatched. From germline, CDR1 is MDHEN and CDR2 SYDVKM. The CDR3 is 18 amino acids.

This clone was counted a few times. The CDR3 DNA is TGTGCCAGCAGTTACTCGGGGGGGACTGGAAACACCATATATTTT. Encoded protein: CASSYSGGTGNTIYF. The V and J genes are TRBV6-6 and TRBJ1-3; maybe TRBD1 (5 bases). Trimming removed 0 bases from V and 2 bases from J, with 8 bases in between. In germline, CDR1 is MNHNY, CDR2 SVGAGI (reference sequence). There are 15 residues in the CDR3.

The CDR3 loop is CASSQGQGGYEQYF. The CDR3 region has the DNA TGTGCCAGTAGCCAAGGACAGGGGGGGTACGAGCAGTACTTC. This chain joins TRBV19 and TRBJ2-7; 10 nucleotides agree with TRBD1. Germline lookup yields CDR1 LNHDA and CDR2 SQIVND (reference sequence). The CDR3 has 14 amino acids. The trim removed 6 bases at V and 4 bases at J, leaving 6 bases unmatched.

V and J are TRBV28 and TRBJ1-1; 8 bases line up with TRBD1. The germline V gene encodes CDR1 MDHEN and CDR2 SYDVKM. This CDR3 has 17 amino acids. Losses at the gene ends were 6 bases for V and 0 bases for J; bases not matched to a gene: 12. This chain's CDR3 is CASRPGRRTGLNTEAFF. The DNA for the CDR3 is TGTGCCAGCAGACCCGGTCGACGGACAGGGCTGAACACTGAAGCTTTCTTT.

CDR3 protein: CASRTSGTSGELFF. CDR3 DNA: TGTGCCAGTCGGACTAGCGGGACTTCCGGGGAGCTGTTTTTT. The chain employs TRBV2 and TRBJ2-2; TRBD2 matches at 12 bases. CDR3 length: 14 residues. CDR1 SNHLY and CDR2 FYNNEI come from the germline V gene. V was pared by 9 bases and J by 6 bases, with 5 bases of the junction left unmatched.

The V gene is TRBV5-6, the J gene TRBJ1-4, with TRBD1 matching 8 bases. CDR1 is SGHDT, CDR2 YYEEEE, per germline. The J segment lost 8 bases and the V segment lost 4 bases, leaving 13 bases of the junction unmatched. The CDR3 is 16 residues long. The CDR3 here is CASSLFRGRLLEKLFF. The CDR3, as DNA: TGTGCCAGCAGCCTCTTCAGGGGGCGCTTGTTGGAAAAACTGTTTTTT.

V usage is TRBV11-2 and J usage is TRBJ2-1, with TRBD2 identical over 8 bases. Germline values: CDR1 SGHAT, CDR2 FQNNGV. This CDR3 spans 14 amino acids. After removal of 5 bases from V and 7 bases from J, the junction contained 7 bases not matched to a gene. As DNA, the CDR3 is TGTGCCAGCAGCCCGGGGACTAGAAATAATGAGCAGTTCTTC. The encoded protein is CASSPGTRNNEQFF.

Only a few counts were recorded for this clone. The gene calls are TRBV6-5 and TRBJ1-2; weak D call: TRBD1 (5 bases). Germline V lookup: CDR1 MNHEY, CDR2 SVGAGI. The CDR3 is 14 residues long. V was pared by 2 bases and J by 8 bases, with 15 bases between. The CDR3 is CASSYISGEEGYTF. The CDR3 DNA reads TGTGCCAGCAGTTACATCTCGGGGGAGGAGGGCTACACCTTC.

This clone was recorded once. The rearrangement uses TRBV7-3 and TRBJ2-2, with 9 bases identical to TRBD1. Germline V gene lookup returns CDR1 SGHTA and CDR2 FQGTGA. This CDR3 contains 17 residues. The V segment lost 1 base and the J segment 5 bases; nucleotides outside the gene matches: 8. In DNA form, the CDR3 reads TGTGCCAGCAGCTTAATGGGACAGGGCGTGCGTACCGGGGAGCTGTTTTTT. As protein: CASSLMGQGVRTGELFF.

This chain connects TRBV7-9 to TRBJ1-3; no definite D call. There are 15 residues in the CDR3. Germline loops: CDR1 SEHNR, CDR2 FQNEAQ (reference sequence). Between the trimmed V and J ends, which lost 0 bases and 1 base, there was a span of 7 bases. For the CDR3, the DNA is TGTGCCAGCAGCTTAGCGCGGGAATCTGGAAACACCATATATTTT. Translating gives CASSLARESGNTIYF.

The gene calls are TRBV27 and TRBJ2-7; 10 nucleotides match TRBD2. The germline CDR1 and CDR2 sequences are MNHEY and SMNVEV (reference sequence). This CDR3 spans 15 amino acids. The junction had 3 bases not matched to a gene; V was cut back by 2 bases and J by 2 bases. CDR3 nucleotide sequence: TGTGCCAGCAGTTTAGTAGCGGGAGGCACCTACGAGCAGTACTTC. Protein: CASSLVAGGTYEQYF.

In its sample, this clone was seen a few times. This CDR3 is also generated by other DNA sequences in the sample. The CDR3: CASSFLSGTDTQYF. The CDR3 bases are TGTGCCAGCAGTTTTCTGTCGGGCACAGATACGCAGTATTTT. The gene calls are TRBV28 and TRBJ2-3; D gene uncertain. This CDR3 has 14 residues. CDR1 and CDR2 (germline): MDHEN, SYDVKM. V was clipped by 3 bases and J by 1 base, with 8 bases between them.

The gene calls are TRBV5-4 and TRBJ2-3, with a weak D call TRBD1 (5 bases). Germline CDR1 and CDR2: SGHNT and YYREEE (reference sequence). Trimming shortened V by 0 bases and J by 0 bases, and 8 bases separated the two germline ends. This CDR3 is 15 amino acids long. CDR3 protein: CASSLGQGSTDTQYF. CDR3 DNA sequence: TGTGCCAGCAGCTTGGGTCAGGGTAGCACAGATACGCAGTATTTT.

This clone has just a few counts. The chain couples TRBV5-8 to TRBJ2-7; D might be TRBD2 (6 bases). The CDR3 extends over 15 amino acids. Trimming cost V 2 bases and J 1 base, with 13 bases left between them. In germline, CDR1 is SGHTS, CDR2 YDEGEE. CDR3 region: CASSFFGRGSYEQYF. In DNA, the CDR3 is TGTGCCAGCAGCTTCTTCGGGAGAGGTTCCTACGAGCAGTACTTC.

This chain links TRBV27 with TRBJ1-5; 7 bases align to TRBD1. V lost 0 bases, J lost 7 bases, and 3 bases stayed unmatched. CDR1 is MNHEY and CDR2 is SMNVEV in the germline V gene (reference sequence). This CDR3 comprises 14 residues. CDR3 DNA sequence: TGTGCCAGCAGTTTATCGACAGGGCGCCAGCCCCAGCATTTT. It is translated as CASSLSTGRQPQHF.

V usage is TRBV29-1 and J usage is TRBJ2-3, with TRBD1 matching over 10 bases. Germline loops: CDR1 SQVTM, CDR2 ANQGSEA. This CDR3 region has 13 residues. V lost 6 bases to trimming and J lost 5 bases; unmatched junction nucleotides: 5. CDR3 loop: CSVRQGAEDTQYF. CDR3 nucleotide sequence: TGCAGCGTAAGACAGGGGGCAGAAGATACGCAGTATTTT.

The chain links TRBV28 to TRBJ2-1; 7 positions agree with TRBD2. CDR3 size: 15 residues. With 2 bases clipped from V and 3 bases from J, the junction kept 4 bases outside the gene matches. Per germline, CDR1 MDHEN and CDR2 SYDVKM. This chain's CDR3 is CASSLGEGNYNEQFF. The DNA for the CDR3 is TGTGCCAGCAGTTTAGGGGAGGGAAACTACAATGAGCAGTTCTTC.

The chain is built from TRBV28 and TRBJ2-1; 11 bases align to TRBD1. Germline V gene sequence: CDR1 MDHEN, CDR2 SYDVKM. The CDR3 has 15 amino acids. V shed 2 bases, J shed 8 bases, and the junction held 5 bases outside the gene matches. The CDR3 nucleotides read TGTGCCAGCAGTTTAAACGGACAGGGGGCAGATGAGCAGTTCTTC. Amino acid sequence: CASSLNGQGADEQFF. Full variable domain (missing parts from reference TRBV28 and TRBJ2-1): DVKVTQSSRYLVKRTGEKVFLECVQDMDHENMFWYRQDPGLGLRLIYFSYDVKMKEKGDIPEGYSVSREKKERFSLILESASTNQTSMYLCASSLNGQGADEQFFGPGTRLTVL.

This chain links TRBV6-4 with TRBJ1-4; 7 nucleotides line up with TRBD1. Germline V gene data show CDR1 as MRHNA and CDR2 as SNTAGT. J was trimmed by 4 bases and V by 5 bases; bases with no gene match: 7. The CDR3 has 15 amino acids. CDR3: CASSTRQGLNEKLFF. The DNA of the CDR3 is TGTGCCAGCAGTACGCGACAGGGCCTTAATGAAAAACTGTTTTTT.